These 29 T cell receptor beta chains were all obtained from the same sample, sequenced in a study of shared clonotypes between healthy human individuals. The protocol was immunoSEQ multiplex PCR, while the TCRdb copy is restricted to in-frame clones and leaves out a portion. The sample consists of about 2.5 million clones, approximately 90% of them appearing once. Source material: naive CD4+ T cells from PBMCs. Subset denoted: CD45RA+ positively selected. The source of these receptors is a man aged 18-30 years in good health. Some clones in this sample may be carry-over from other donors' samples.

The chain uses TRBV7-9 and TRBJ2-1, with D uncertain. V was clipped by 4 bases and J by 0 bases, with 13 bases between them. Germline V CDR1 and CDR2: SEHNR, FQNEAQ (reference sequence). The CDR3 runs 16 residues. Here the CDR3 reads CASSSLPWSSYNEQFF. CDR3 nucleotides: TGTGCCAGCAGCTCACTTCCCTGGAGCTCCTACAATGAGCAGTTCTTC. The whole variable domain, filled in from reference TRBV7-9 and TRBJ2-1, reads DTGVSQNPRHKITKRGQNVTFRCDPISEHNRLYWYRQTLGQGPEFLTYFQNEAQLEKSRLLSDRFSAERPKGSFSTLEIQRTEQGDSAMYLCASSSLPWSSYNEQFFGPGTRLTVL.

J is TRBJ2-1 and V is TRBV6-1; TRBD1 matches 7 bases. V trimming: 3 bases; J trimming: 4 bases; junction bases outside the gene matches: 18. The length of the CDR3 is 19 residues. Germline CDR1 MNHNS, CDR2 SASEGT. The CDR3 sequence is CASSERSVSGQPTYNEQFF. The CDR3 DNA follows: TGTGCCAGCAGTGAGAGGAGCGTTTCGGGACAGCCTACTTACAATGAGCAGTTCTTC.

Worth noting for this clone: Other DNA sequences in the same sample also yield this CDR3. V and J are TRBV5-1 and TRBJ2-2, with no clear D. Germline CDR1 and CDR2: SGHRS and YFSETQ. This CDR3 comprises 15 residues. Trimming took off 0 bases at V and 3 bases at J, with 9 bases between the two ends. The CDR3: CASSLVGSYTGELFF. In DNA, the CDR3 is TGCGCCAGCAGCTTGGTCGGGTCTTACACCGGGGAGCTGTTTTTT.

This clone was detected only once. CDR3: CASSFGPSDDEQFF. CDR3 sequence (DNA): TGTGCCAGCAGCTTTGGGCCAAGCGACGATGAGCAGTTCTTC. The chain uses TRBV9 and TRBJ2-1; unclear D gene. The V gene lost 4 bases and the J gene lost 8 bases, with 16 bases spanning the gap. The germline V gene encodes CDR1 SGDLS and CDR2 YYNGEE. The CDR3 has 14 residues.

This clone was observed once. The CDR3 reads CASSLGLAGSGEQYF. The CDR3 DNA reads as TGCGCCAGCAGCTTGGGACTAGCGGGATCTGGCGAGCAGTACTTC. V is TRBV5-1 and J is TRBJ2-7; 11 nucleotides match TRBD2. The CDR3 is 15 residues long. V was clipped by 0 bases and J by 6 bases; unmatched bases: 5. The germline gives CDR1 SGHRS, CDR2 YFSETQ.

The rearrangement joins TRBV11-3 to TRBJ1-4, with D perhaps matching TRBD1 (5 bases). The V end lost 5 bases, the J end lost 7 bases, and 20 bases lay between the germline ends. Germline-derived CDR1 and CDR2 are SGHNT and YENEEA. The CDR3 sequence is 16 residues long. The CDR3 here is CASSPWTIQEGEKLFF. For the CDR3, the DNA is TGTGCCAGCAGCCCTTGGACAATTCAAGAGGGTGAAAAACTGTTTTTT. Supplemented by reference TRBV11-3 and TRBJ1-4, the full variable domain reads EAGVVQSPRYKIIEKKQPVAFWCNPISGHNTLYWYLQNLGQGPELLIRYENEEAVDDSQLPKDRFSAERLKGVDSTLKIQPAELGDSAVYLCASSPWTIQEGEKLFFGSGTQLSVL.

This clone was seen once. This chain connects TRBV6-6 to TRBJ2-7; 11 bases are shared with TRBD1. V was pared by 4 bases and J by 3 bases, with 2 bases of the junction left unmatched. Germline V gene data show CDR1 as MNHNY and CDR2 as SVGAGI (reference sequence). This CDR3 spans 14 amino acids. The CDR3 loop is CASSWGTGGYEQYF. The DNA of the CDR3 is TGTGCCAGCAGTTGGGGGACAGGGGGCTACGAGCAGTACTTC.

The genes are TRBV5-6 and TRBJ2-7, with D possibly TRBD2 on 5 matching bases. Germline V CDR1 and CDR2: SGHDT, YYEEEE. Trimming pared 4 bases from V and 0 bases from J, leaving 14 bases between. The CDR3 loop spans 15 amino acids. CDR3 nucleotide sequence: TGTGCCAGCAGCGGTTCAGGCGGGCGCTCCTACGAGCAGTACTTC. Its translation: CASSGSGGRSYEQYF.

V and J are TRBV18 and TRBJ2-7, with D possibly TRBD1 on 6 matching bases. The CDR3 sequence is 13 residues long. CDR1 and CDR2 from the germline V gene are KGHSH and LQKENI. Trimming left V 5 bases short and J 5 bases short, with 13 bases between. CDR3 residues: CASSVDRLNEQYF. CDR3 sequence (DNA): TGTGCCAGCTCAGTCGACAGGCTGAACGAGCAGTACTTC.

The chain uses TRBV5-1 and TRBJ2-5, with 7 bases matching TRBD2. Germline CDR1 and CDR2: SGHRS and YFSETQ. With V trimmed by 5 bases and J by 2 bases, 9 bases remained unmatched. The CDR3 is made up of 15 amino acids. The CDR3 sequence: CASRAGPLVQETQYF. The DNA of the CDR3 is TGCGCCAGCAGAGCGGGACCCTTGGTACAAGAGACCCAGTACTTC. The whole variable domain, remainder taken from reference TRBV5-1 and TRBJ2-5, is KAGVTQTPRYLIKTRGQQVTLSCSPISGHRSVSWYQQTPGQGLQFLFEYFSETQRNKGNFPGRFSGRQFSNSRSEMNVSTLELGDSALYLCASRAGPLVQETQYFGPGTRLLVL.

The chain joins TRBV11-3 to TRBJ2-3, with a possible D match to TRBD2 (6 bases). Trimming took 1 base from V and 2 from J, leaving 13 bases between them. Per the germline V gene, CDR1 is SGHNT and CDR2 is YENEEA. The CDR3 consists of 16 residues. CDR3 in amino acids: CASSLGLAMHTDTQYF. The CDR3 DNA is TGTGCCAGCAGCTTAGGCCTAGCGATGCACACAGATACGCAGTATTTT.

V usage is TRBV5-1 and J usage is TRBJ2-2, with D unclear. CDR1 is SGHRS and CDR2 is YFSETQ in the germline V gene. CDR3 size: 15 residues. Trimming took 3 bases from V and 0 from J, leaving 9 bases between them. This CDR3 is CASSSITTNTGELFF. The CDR3 DNA reads as TGCGCCAGCAGCTCGATCACAACGAACACCGGGGAGCTGTTTTTT.

V is TRBV6-1 and J is TRBJ2-1; no clear D. Germline loops: CDR1 MNHNS, CDR2 SASEGT. With 8 bases removed from V and 4 bases from J, the gap between germline ends came to 15 bases. There are 14 residues in the CDR3. The CDR3 region has the DNA TGTGCCAGCCTCCTGCGGTTACAGTACAATGAGCAGTTCTTC. Protein product: CASLLRLQYNEQFF.

The chain carries TRBV28 and TRBJ2-7; tentatively, D is TRBD1 or TRBD2 (6 bases each). Germline CDR1 reads MDHEN; CDR2 reads SYDVKM. The CDR3 runs to 14 residues. Trimming removed 8 bases from V and 2 bases from J, with 16 bases in between. The CDR3 DNA reads TGTGCCAGCTTGGAGGGGACACAGACCTACGAGCAGTACTTC. Amino acid sequence: CASLEGTQTYEQYF.

The chain combines TRBV9 with TRBJ1-3, with unresolved D. Trimming took 0 bases from V and 8 from J, leaving 3 bases between them. CDR1 SGDLS and CDR2 YYNGEE come from the germline V gene. The CDR3 spans 11 residues. CDR3 bases: TGTGCCAGCAGCGTAGCGGACACCATATATTTT. Protein: CASSVADTIYF.

The V and J genes are TRBV14 and TRBJ2-3, with D unresolved. From germline, CDR1 is SGHDN and CDR2 FVKESK. This CDR3 contains 16 residues. Between the trimmed V and J ends, which lost 5 bases and 6 bases, there was a span of 21 bases. The chain's CDR3 is CASSYRRGPATDTQYF. CDR3 DNA sequence: TGTGCCAGCAGCTATCGGCGAGGTCCAGCAACCGATACGCAGTATTTT.

V gene TRBV11-2 combines with J gene TRBJ2-7; no definite D call. Germline V gene sequence: CDR1 SGHAT, CDR2 FQNNGV. CDR3 length equals 10 residues. V was pared by 7 bases and J by 11 bases, with 12 bases between. Written as DNA, the CDR3 is TGTGCCAGCAAGGGTCCCTCGGAGTACTTC. Translated, it gives CASKGPSEYF.

The chain carries TRBV4-3 and TRBJ2-7; D could derive from TRBD1 or TRBD2 (5 bases each). Per germline, CDR1 LGHNA and CDR2 YSLEER. The V gene lost 0 bases and the J gene lost 7 bases, with 13 bases spanning the gap. The CDR3 covers 14 residues. The CDR3 coding sequence is TGCGCCAGCAGCCAAGATGCAGGGCGGAGGGAGCAGTACTTC. Protein product: CASSQDAGRREQYF.

The chain combines TRBV19 with TRBJ2-1; D gene ambiguous. This CDR3 has 12 amino acids. The germline CDR1 and CDR2 sequences are LNHDA and SQIVND (reference sequence). Trimming stripped 1 base from V and 6 bases from J, with 4 bases between. As DNA, the CDR3 is TGTGCCAGTAGTATAGTAGGCAATGAGCAGTTCTTC. Translation gives CASSIVGNEQFF.

The chain carries TRBV5-6 and TRBJ1-4; unclear D gene. The CDR3 spans 13 residues. CDR1 and CDR2 from the germline V gene are SGHDT and YYEEEE. V gave up 4 bases and J gave up 8 bases, with 12 bases separating them. For the CDR3, the DNA is TGTGCCAGCAGCCGGAGGGCCGGGGAAAAACTGTTTTTT. Protein: CASSRRAGEKLFF.

This chain links TRBV28 with TRBJ1-1; D gene uncertain. The germline gives CDR1 MDHEN, CDR2 SYDVKM. Trimming stripped 6 bases from V and 5 bases from J, with 13 bases between. The CDR3 contains 13 residues. The CDR3 protein is CASRVTVRTEAFF. The CDR3 DNA reads as TGTGCCAGCAGAGTGACGGTTAGGACTGAAGCTTTCTTT.

The V gene is TRBV2, the J gene TRBJ1-5; D is unresolved. CDR3 length equals 14 residues. The V end lost 3 bases, the J end lost 3 bases, and 9 bases lay between the germline ends. CDR1 SNHLY and CDR2 FYNNEI come from the germline V gene. DNA of the CDR3: TGTGCCAGCAGTGACAGCTACATCAATCAGCCCCAGCATTTT. Translated: CASSDSYINQPQHF.

V gene TRBV2 combines with J gene TRBJ1-2; 9 bases are shared with TRBD1. CDR1 and CDR2 (germline): SNHLY, FYNNEI. This CDR3 is 14 amino acids long. Losses at the gene ends were 1 base for V and 8 bases for J; bases not matched to a gene: 5. The DNA for the CDR3 is TGTGCCAGCAGTGAAGGGGACAGGGCTGCCGGCTACACCTTC. This codes for CASSEGDRAAGYTF.

The J gene is TRBJ2-7, the V gene TRBV7-2; TRBD2 is a possible D gene (6 bases). The germline V gene encodes CDR1 SGHTA and CDR2 FQGNSA. Trimming took 1 base from V and 3 from J, leaving 13 bases between them. The CDR3 is 15 amino acids. For the CDR3, the DNA is TGTGCCAGCAGCTTAGGGCGGGGTGACCTCTACGAGCAGTACTTC. Residues: CASSLGRGDLYEQYF.

The rearrangement links TRBV28 to TRBJ1-1; TRBD1 aligns across 7 bases. With 7 bases clipped from V and 3 bases from J, the junction kept 14 bases outside the gene matches. The CDR3 loop spans 16 amino acids. Germline assignment: CDR1 MDHEN and CDR2 SYDVKM. CDR3 sequence reads: CASINLPGTEDTEAFF. DNA of the CDR3: TGTGCCAGCATCAACCTTCCCGGGACAGAAGACACTGAAGCTTTCTTT.

The gene calls are TRBV28 and TRBJ1-2; a possible D gene is TRBD1 (6 bases). This CDR3 contains 16 residues. V was pared by 2 bases and J by 8 bases, with 21 bases between. Germline CDR1 MDHEN, CDR2 SYDVKM. The CDR3 nucleotides read TGTGCCAGCAGTTTAAGGACACAGGGCCCCCTCTGGGGCTACACCTTC. This sequence encodes CASSLRTQGPLWGYTF.

The rearrangement links TRBV6-5 to TRBJ1-2; D perhaps matches TRBD1 (5 bases). Looked up from germline, CDR1 is MNHEY and CDR2 is SVGAGI. The CDR3 contains 13 residues. V lost 6 bases, J lost 8 bases, and 16 bases lay in between. CDR3: CASSPHGGDGYTF. The DNA of the CDR3 is TGTGCCAGCAGCCCCCACGGGGGGGACGGCTACACCTTC.

The table lists this clone with a count of one. The gene calls are TRBV18 and TRBJ1-2; 9 positions match TRBD1. Germline CDR1 KGHSH, CDR2 LQKENI. The CDR3 contains 15 residues. V trimming: 5 bases; J trimming: 5 bases; junction bases outside the gene matches: 9. For the CDR3, the DNA is TGTGCCAGCTCATCCCGGGACAGGGTAGATTATGGCTACACCTTC. Its translation: CASSSRDRVDYGYTF.

The V gene is TRBV7-3, the J gene TRBJ1-1, with 8 bases matching TRBD1. Germline values: CDR1 SGHTA, CDR2 FQGTGA. This CDR3 is 15 amino acids long. Trimming took 2 bases from V and 6 from J; bases not matched to a gene: 8. The CDR3 coding sequence is TGTGCCAGCAGCTTATGGGGTGGACAGGGCGCTGAAGCTTTCTTT. Translating gives CASSLWGGQGAEAFF.